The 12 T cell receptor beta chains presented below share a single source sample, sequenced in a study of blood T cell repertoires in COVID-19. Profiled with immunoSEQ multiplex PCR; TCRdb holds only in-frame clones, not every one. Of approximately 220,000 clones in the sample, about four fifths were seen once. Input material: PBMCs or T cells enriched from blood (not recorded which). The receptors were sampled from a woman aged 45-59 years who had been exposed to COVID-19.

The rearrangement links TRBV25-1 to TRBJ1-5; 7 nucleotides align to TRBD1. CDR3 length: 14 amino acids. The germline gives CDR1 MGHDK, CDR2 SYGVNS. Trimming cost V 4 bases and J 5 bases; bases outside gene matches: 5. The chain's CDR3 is CASSARDSYQPQHF. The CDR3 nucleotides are TGTGCCAGCAGTGCCCGGGACAGCTATCAGCCCCAGCATTTT.

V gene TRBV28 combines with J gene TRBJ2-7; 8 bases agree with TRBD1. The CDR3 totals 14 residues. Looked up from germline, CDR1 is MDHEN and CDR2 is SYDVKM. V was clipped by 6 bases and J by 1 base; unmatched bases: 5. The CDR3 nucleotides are TGTGCCAGCAGGAGGGACAGGCCATCCTACGAGCAGTACTTC. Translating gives CASRRDRPSYEQYF.

The CDR3 region is CASRTGTAVEKLFF. CDR3 sequence (DNA): TGCGCCAGCAGAACCGGGACAGCCGTTGAAAAACTGTTTTTT. The chain has TRBV5-1 and TRBJ1-4; 7 bases match TRBD1. With V trimmed by 5 bases and J by 7 bases, 8 bases remained unmatched. The germline gives CDR1 SGHRS, CDR2 YFSETQ. The CDR3 extends over 14 amino acids.

The CDR3 DNA is TGTGCCAGCACCGGTTATGACACTGAAGCTTTCTTT. This translates into CASTGYDTEAFF. The V and J genes are TRBV12-3 or TRBV12-4 and TRBJ1-1; D unclear. Trimming stripped 7 bases from V and 3 bases from J, with 9 bases between. The CDR3 sequence is 12 residues long.

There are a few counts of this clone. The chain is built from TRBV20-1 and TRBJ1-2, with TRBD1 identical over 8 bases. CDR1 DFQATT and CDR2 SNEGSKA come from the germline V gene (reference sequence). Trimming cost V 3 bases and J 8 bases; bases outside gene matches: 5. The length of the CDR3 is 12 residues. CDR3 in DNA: TGCAGTGCTAGTGGACAGGGTGGAGGCTACACCTTC. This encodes CSASGQGGGYTF.

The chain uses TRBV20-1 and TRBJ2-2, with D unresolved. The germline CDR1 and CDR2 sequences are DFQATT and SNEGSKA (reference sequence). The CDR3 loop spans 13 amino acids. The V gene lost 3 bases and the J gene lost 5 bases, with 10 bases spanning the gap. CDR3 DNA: TGCAGTGCTAGTAAGCCGAGTACCGGGGAGCTGTTTTTT. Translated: CSASKPSTGELFF.

The CDR3 is CATSWGGRRAEAFF. CDR3 DNA sequence: TGCGCCACCTCATGGGGCGGGAGGCGGGCAGAAGCTTTCTTT. The genes are TRBV10-2 and TRBJ1-1; D might be TRBD1 (5 bases). The CDR3 runs to 14 residues. Trimming pared 10 bases from V and 8 bases from J, leaving 23 bases between. Germline V lookup: CDR1 WSHSY, CDR2 SAAADI.

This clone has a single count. CDR3 nucleotides: TGTGCCAGCAGCTTACAGGGGGCGCTTAGTGGGGAGACCCAGTACTTC. Translation gives CASSLQGALSGETQYF. The chain is built from TRBV27 and TRBJ2-5, with 9 bases matching TRBD1. This CDR3 is built from 16 residues. The ends lost 6 bases at V and 5 bases at J; junction bases unmatched: 13. The germline gives CDR1 MNHEY, CDR2 SMNVEV (reference sequence).

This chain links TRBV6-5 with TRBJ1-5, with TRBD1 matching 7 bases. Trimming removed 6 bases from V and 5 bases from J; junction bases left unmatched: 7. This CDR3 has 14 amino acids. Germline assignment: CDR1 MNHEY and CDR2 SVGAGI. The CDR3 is CASSQTGLDQPQHF. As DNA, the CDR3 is TGTGCCAGCAGCCAGACAGGGCTAGATCAGCCCCAGCATTTT.

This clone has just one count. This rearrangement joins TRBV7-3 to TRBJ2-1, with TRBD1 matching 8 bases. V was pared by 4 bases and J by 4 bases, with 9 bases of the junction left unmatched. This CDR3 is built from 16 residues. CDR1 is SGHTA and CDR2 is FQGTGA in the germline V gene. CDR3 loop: CASSYGQGLGYNEQFF. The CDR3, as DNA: TGTGCCAGCAGCTACGGACAGGGATTGGGGTACAATGAGCAGTTCTTC.

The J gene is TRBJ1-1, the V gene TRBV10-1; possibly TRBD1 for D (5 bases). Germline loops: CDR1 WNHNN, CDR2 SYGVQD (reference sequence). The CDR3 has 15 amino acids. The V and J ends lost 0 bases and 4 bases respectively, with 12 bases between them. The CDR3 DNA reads TGCGCCAGCAGTGAGTCGAACACGGGGGGCACTGAAGCTTTCTTT. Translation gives CASSESNTGGTEAFF.

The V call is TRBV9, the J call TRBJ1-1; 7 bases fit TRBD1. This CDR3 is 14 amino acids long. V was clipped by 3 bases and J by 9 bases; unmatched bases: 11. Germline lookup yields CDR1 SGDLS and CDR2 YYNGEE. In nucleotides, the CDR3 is TGTGCCAGCAGCGAGGGGGCAGGGTTTGTAAAAGCTTTCTTT. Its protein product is CASSEGAGFVKAFF.